These 29 T cell receptor beta chains were all obtained from the same sample, sequenced in a study of blood T cell repertoires in COVID-19. The table came from immunoSEQ multiplex PCR; TCRdb's copy has only in-frame clones and leaves some out. The sample has 35,000 to 55,000 clones, 75% to 90% seen once; the top ten hold nearly 7.5%. Sequences were obtained from peripheral blood. These receptors came from a man aged 55 to 70 with active COVID-19.

The V call is TRBV27, the J call TRBJ2-4; the D gene is possibly TRBD2 (6 bases). Germline CDR1 MNHEY, CDR2 SMNVEV (reference sequence). CDR3 length: 15 residues. V was clipped by 5 bases and J by 9 bases, with 20 bases between them. The CDR3 region is CASSPLAGPQGIQYF. The CDR3, as DNA: TGTGCCAGCAGTCCCCTTGCGGGACCCCAAGGCATTCAGTACTTC.

The gene calls are TRBV3-1 (or the pseudogene TRBV3-2) and TRBJ2-7; D is undetermined. Germline CDR1 and CDR2: LGHDT and YNNKEL (reference sequence). V was shortened by 3 bases and J by 7 bases, with 7 bases between the two germline ends. The CDR3 has 11 amino acids. Written as DNA, the CDR3 is TGTGCCAGCAGCCAGAAAGCGGAGCAGTACTTC. This encodes CASSQKAEQYF.

The chain recombines TRBV29-1 with TRBJ2-1; no definite D call. The CDR3 extends over 14 amino acids. Germline CDR1 is SQVTM and CDR2 is ANQGSEA. V gave up 1 base and J gave up 7 bases, with 14 bases separating them. In nucleotides, the CDR3 is TGCAGCGTTGAAGTTTCCGGAAGAGGTAATGAGCAGTTCTTC. It encodes CSVEVSGRGNEQFF.

The genes are TRBV9 and TRBJ2-7; D possibly corresponds to TRBD1 (5 bases). Germline V gene data show CDR1 as SGDLS and CDR2 as YYNGEE. CDR3 length: 15 amino acids. V gave up 2 bases and J gave up 6 bases, with 18 bases separating them. CDR3 region: CASSVTQGFASEQYF. CDR3 coding DNA: TGTGCCAGCAGCGTTACGCAGGGATTCGCATCCGAGCAGTACTTC.

This clone was found once. The V call is TRBV27, the J call TRBJ2-1; D remains unclear. The germline V and J ends were trimmed by 0 bases and 4 bases, with 13 bases remaining between them. Germline CDR1 reads MNHEY; CDR2 reads SMNVEV (reference sequence). The CDR3 contains 16 residues. DNA for the CDR3: TGTGCCAGCAGTTTATCTGAGCGAGTGCGGTACAATGAGCAGTTCTTC. Its translation is CASSLSERVRYNEQFF.

CDR3 bases: TGTGCCAGCAGCGTAGACGGGGGGGGTCAGGAGACCCAGTACTTC. Amino acid sequence: CASSVDGGGQETQYF. The chain uses TRBV9 and TRBJ2-5; 8 bases map to TRBD2. Germline V gene lookup returns CDR1 SGDLS and CDR2 YYNGEE. The J segment lost 5 bases and the V segment lost 0 bases, leaving 6 bases of the junction unmatched. The CDR3 is 15 amino acids.

The J gene is TRBJ2-1, the V gene TRBV6-6, with D perhaps TRBD2 (5 bases). Trimming cost V 6 bases and J 0 bases, with 9 bases left between them. The length of the CDR3 is 14 residues. Germline V gene lookup returns CDR1 MNHNY and CDR2 SVGAGI (reference sequence). CDR3 residues: CASRERSSYNEQFF. CDR3 in DNA: TGTGCCAGCAGGGAGCGGAGCTCCTACAATGAGCAGTTCTTC.

This chain joins TRBV9 and TRBJ2-2, with 9 positions matching TRBD2. The V gene end was trimmed by 4 bases and the J gene end by 8 bases; junction bases not matched to a gene: 9. Germline-derived CDR1 and CDR2 are SGDLS and YYNGEE. This CDR3 is 15 amino acids long. The CDR3 protein is CASSPRSGGGGELFF. DNA for the CDR3: TGTGCCAGCAGCCCTCGTAGCGGGGGCGGGGGGGAGCTGTTTTTT.

This clone was counted only a few times. The chain carries TRBV9 and TRBJ2-7; 7 nucleotides line up with TRBD1. From germline, CDR1 is SGDLS and CDR2 YYNGEE. CDR3 length: 14 residues. The junction had 5 bases not matched to a gene; V was cut back by 4 bases and J by 1 base. CDR3 residues: CASSPTGQSYEQYF. The DNA for the CDR3 is TGTGCCAGCAGCCCTACGGGACAGTCCTACGAGCAGTACTTC. The full variable domain, rest sourced from reference TRBV9 and TRBJ2-7, is DSGVTQTPKHLITATGQRVTLRCSPRSGDLSVYWYQQSLDQGLQFLIQYYNGEERAKGNILERFSAQQFPDLHSELNLSSLELGDSALYFCASSPTGQSYEQYFGPGTRLTVT.

The gene calls are TRBV4-3 and TRBJ2-2; 12 nucleotides align to TRBD2. There are 17 residues in the CDR3. With V trimmed by 0 bases and J by 5 bases, 4 bases remained unmatched. Germline V gives CDR1 LGHNA, CDR2 YSLEER. CDR3 region: CASSQDRTSGATGELFF. DNA for the CDR3: TGCGCCAGCAGCCAAGATAGGACTAGCGGGGCTACCGGGGAGCTGTTTTTT.

J is TRBJ1-2 and V is TRBV7-2; D remains unclear. Trimming cost V 6 bases and J 2 bases, with 7 bases left between them. The CDR3 spans 12 residues. CDR1 and CDR2 (germline): SGHTA, FQGNSA. This chain's CDR3 is CASSAGNYGYTF. The CDR3 DNA is TGTGCCAGCAGTGCGGGAAACTATGGCTACACCTTC. Filled out from reference TRBV7-2 and TRBJ1-2, the complete variable domain reads GAGVSQSPSNKVTEKGKDVELRCDPISGHTALYWYRQSLGQGLEFLIYFQGNSAPDKSGLPSDRFSAERTGGSVSTLTIQRTQQEDSAVYLCASSAGNYGYTFGSGTRLTVV.

The J gene is TRBJ1-2, the V gene TRBV28; 9 bases fit TRBD1. The V gene's germline CDR1 is MDHEN and CDR2 SYDVKM. The CDR3 is 15 amino acids. V lost 5 bases and J lost 1; bases outside the gene matches: 5. The CDR3 protein is CASSKTGGNNYGYTF. The CDR3 DNA is TGTGCCAGCAGTAAGACAGGGGGAAATAACTATGGCTACACCTTC.

This chain joins TRBV2 and TRBJ2-1, with TRBD1 identical over 12 bases. The CDR3 contains 14 residues. Germline values: CDR1 SNHLY, CDR2 FYNNEI. J was trimmed by 7 bases and V by 6 bases; bases with no gene match: 4. CDR3 protein: CASRGQGAGNEQFF. The CDR3 nucleotides read TGTGCCAGCAGGGGACAGGGGGCCGGTAATGAGCAGTTCTTC.

This chain joins TRBV5-6 and TRBJ2-3, with 7 bases aligning to TRBD2. CDR1 is SGHDT and CDR2 is YYEEEE in the germline V gene. Losses at the gene ends were 4 bases for V and 4 bases for J; bases not matched to a gene: 9. The CDR3 runs to 15 residues. The DNA of the CDR3 is TGTGCCAGCAGCCGGTGGGCGGGAGTGGCAGATACGCAGTATTTT. Its protein is CASSRWAGVADTQYF.

The J gene is TRBJ1-5, the V gene TRBV6-2 or TRBV6-3; 10 bases are shared with TRBD1. The CDR3 totals 15 residues. V lost 5 bases and J lost 7; bases outside the gene matches: 8. Per germline, CDR1 MNHEY and CDR2 SVGEGT. CDR3 DNA sequence: TGTGCCAGCAGTCTGGGACAGGGGTTCAGACAGCCCCAGCATTTT. Translation: CASSLGQGFRQPQHF.

The chain links TRBV21-1 to TRBJ1-1. TRBV21-1 is a pseudogene. The CDR3 extends over 13 amino acids. The CDR3 spells CASSKFTNTEAFF. In nucleotides, the CDR3 is TGTGCCAGCAGCAAATTCACTAACACTGAAGCTTTCTTT.

The chain links TRBV9 to TRBJ2-1; tentatively, D is TRBD2 (5 bases). Germline CDR1 and CDR2: SGDLS and YYNGEE. Trimming shortened V by 0 bases and J by 7 bases, and 8 bases separated the two germline ends. This CDR3 comprises 13 residues. The CDR3 is CASSVGPGNEQFF. DNA for the CDR3: TGTGCCAGCAGCGTAGGTCCGGGGAATGAGCAGTTCTTC.

The gene calls are TRBV21-1 and TRBJ2-3; the D call of TRBD2 is as the table states it, not checked on the DNA. TRBV21-1 is a pseudogene locus. There are 17 residues in the CDR3. Here the CDR3 reads CASRGTSGSRGTDTQYF. The CDR3 DNA reads TGTGCCAGCCGAGGGACTAGCGGGTCGAGGGGCACAGATACGCAGTATTTT.

The chain has TRBV23-1 and TRBJ1-2; D is uncertain. TRBV23-1 is assigned to the ORF class and has an uncertain function. The V and J ends lost 0 bases and 0 bases respectively, with 20 bases between them. The CDR3 contains 19 residues. CDR3 sequence reads: CASSQSRREWILTNYGYTF. CDR3 DNA: TGCGCCAGCAGTCAATCGAGGAGGGAATGGATACTTACTAACTATGGCTACACCTTC.

The chain has TRBV9 and TRBJ2-2; maybe TRBD2 (5 bases). The CDR3 runs 15 residues. Germline V gene data show CDR1 as SGDLS and CDR2 as YYNGEE. V lost 6 bases to trimming and J lost 2 bases, with 14 bases between them. As DNA, the CDR3 is TGTGCCAGCACCACAGACTATTTCAACACCGGGGAGCTGTTTTTT. It is translated as CASTTDYFNTGELFF.

The chain recombines TRBV7-2 with TRBJ2-7, with TRBD2 identical over 10 bases. Germline-derived CDR1 and CDR2 are SGHTA and FQGNSA. This CDR3 contains 15 residues. Trimming cost V 5 bases and J 3 bases; bases outside gene matches: 7. CDR3 nucleotide sequence: TGTGCCAGCAGCATCCCGGGACTAGCGAGCTACGAGCAGTACTTC. This gives the protein CASSIPGLASYEQYF. The complete variable domain, with remaining parts taken from reference TRBV7-2 and TRBJ2-7, reads GAGVSQSPSNKVTEKGKDVELRCDPISGHTALYWYRQSLGQGLEFLIYFQGNSAPDKSGLPSDRFSAERTGGSVSTLTIQRTQQEDSAVYLCASSIPGLASYEQYFGPGTRLTVT.

The rearrangement links TRBV6-5 to TRBJ2-1, with a weak D call TRBD2 (6 bases). Germline V lookup: CDR1 MNHEY, CDR2 SVGAGI. This CDR3 spans 15 amino acids. Trimming shortened V by 7 bases and J by 0 bases, and 13 bases separated the two germline ends. The chain's CDR3 is CASILDGSSYNEQFF. For the CDR3, the DNA is TGTGCCAGCATACTCGACGGGAGCTCCTACAATGAGCAGTTCTTC.

This chain links TRBV9 with TRBJ2-3; TRBD2 aligns across 10 bases. This CDR3 has 15 residues. V trimming: 4 bases; J trimming: 2 bases; junction bases outside the gene matches: 4. Germline CDR1 SGDLS, CDR2 YYNGEE. DNA for the CDR3: TGTGCCAGCAGCCTCACTAGCGGGAACACAGATACGCAGTATTTT. Translated, it gives CASSLTSGNTDTQYF.

The chain recombines TRBV28 with TRBJ2-1, with TRBD2 identical over 8 bases. V lost 5 bases, J lost 2 bases, and 8 bases stayed unmatched. The CDR3 totals 16 residues. Germline CDR1 MDHEN, CDR2 SYDVKM. The CDR3 protein is CASSPMGLVTYNEQFF. The CDR3 DNA is TGTGCCAGCAGTCCGATGGGACTAGTAACCTACAATGAGCAGTTCTTC.

The chain combines TRBV21-1 with TRBJ2-3; TRBD1 was called by the table and not checked on the DNA. TRBV21-1 counts as a pseudogene. The CDR3 has 20 residues. CDR3 sequence: CASSAPGQRALRGLTDTQYF. As DNA, the CDR3 is TGTGCCAGCAGCGCGCCGGGACAACGGGCCCTACGCGGGCTCACAGATACGCAGTATTTT.

The V and J genes are TRBV6-5 and TRBJ2-7; D uncertain. CDR1 and CDR2 from the germline V gene are MNHEY and SVGAGI. Trimming took 7 bases from V and 4 from J, leaving 8 bases between them. The CDR3 has 11 amino acids. This chain's CDR3 is CASTFGYEQYF. The CDR3 nucleotides read TGTGCCAGCACCTTCGGGTACGAGCAGTACTTC.

J is TRBJ1-2 and V is TRBV6-1, with TRBD1 as a possible D gene (5 bases). The germline V gene encodes CDR1 MNHNS and CDR2 SASEGT. Trimming shortened V by 1 base and J by 9 bases, and 12 bases separated the two germline ends. The CDR3 consists of 13 residues. Here the CDR3 DNA reads TGTGCCAGCAGTGAAGAGTCGGGGGATCGCTACACCTTC. It specifies CASSEESGDRYTF.

In DNA, the CDR3 is TGTGCCAGCCAGGCTGGGGCCAACGTCCTGACTTTC. It encodes CASQAGANVLTF. The chain links TRBV7-9 to TRBJ2-6; D is undetermined. Germline CDR1 SEHNR, CDR2 FQNEAQ (reference sequence). The CDR3 has 12 amino acids. The V and J ends lost 8 bases and 2 bases respectively, with 4 bases between them.

The V call is TRBV27, the J call TRBJ2-2, with TRBD2 matching over 13 bases. Germline values: CDR1 MNHEY, CDR2 SMNVEV (reference sequence). With V trimmed by 5 bases and J by 4 bases, 10 bases remained unmatched. This CDR3 contains 18 residues. The CDR3 DNA sequence: TGTGCCAGCAGTACTATCCGGACTAGCGGGAGAAGCACCGGGGAGCTGTTTTTT. This codes for CASSTIRTSGRSTGELFF.